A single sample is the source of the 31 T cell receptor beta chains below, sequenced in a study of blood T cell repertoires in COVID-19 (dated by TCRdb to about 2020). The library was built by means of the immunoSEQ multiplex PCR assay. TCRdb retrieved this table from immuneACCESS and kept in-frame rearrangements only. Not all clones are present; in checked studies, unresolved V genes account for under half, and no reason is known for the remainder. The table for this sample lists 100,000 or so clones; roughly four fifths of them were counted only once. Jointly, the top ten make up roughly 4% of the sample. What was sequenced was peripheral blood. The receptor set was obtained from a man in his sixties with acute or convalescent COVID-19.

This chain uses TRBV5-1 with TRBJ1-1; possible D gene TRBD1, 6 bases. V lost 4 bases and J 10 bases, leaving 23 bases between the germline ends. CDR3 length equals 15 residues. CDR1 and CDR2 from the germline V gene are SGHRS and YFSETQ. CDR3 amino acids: CASSVGTTGNPVAFF. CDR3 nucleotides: TGCGCCAGCAGCGTGGGAACTACAGGGAACCCCGTAGCTTTCTTT.

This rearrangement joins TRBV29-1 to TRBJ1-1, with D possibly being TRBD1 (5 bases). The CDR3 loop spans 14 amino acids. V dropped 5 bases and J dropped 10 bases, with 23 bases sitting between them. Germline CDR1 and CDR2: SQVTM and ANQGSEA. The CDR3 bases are TGCAGCGTTCAACCGGGGGGGGGAAACTTGAGAGCTTTCTTT. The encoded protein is CSVQPGGGNLRAFF.

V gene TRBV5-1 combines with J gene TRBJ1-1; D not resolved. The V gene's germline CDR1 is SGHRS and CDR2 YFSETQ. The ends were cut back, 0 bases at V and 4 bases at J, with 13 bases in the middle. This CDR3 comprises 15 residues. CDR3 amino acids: CASSLAKNSVTEAFF. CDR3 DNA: TGCGCCAGCAGCTTGGCCAAGAATTCGGTCACTGAAGCTTTCTTT.

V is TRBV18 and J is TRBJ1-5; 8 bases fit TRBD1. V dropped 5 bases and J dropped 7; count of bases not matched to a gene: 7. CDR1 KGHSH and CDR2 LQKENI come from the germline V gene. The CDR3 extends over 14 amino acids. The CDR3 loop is CASSNDRGRQPQHF. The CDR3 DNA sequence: TGTGCCAGCTCAAACGACAGGGGCCGCCAGCCCCAGCATTTT.

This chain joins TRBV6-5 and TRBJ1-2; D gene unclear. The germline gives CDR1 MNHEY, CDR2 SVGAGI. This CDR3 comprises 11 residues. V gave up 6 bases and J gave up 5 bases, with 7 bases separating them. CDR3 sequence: CASSDTYGYTF. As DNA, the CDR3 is TGTGCCAGCAGCGACACATATGGCTACACCTTC.

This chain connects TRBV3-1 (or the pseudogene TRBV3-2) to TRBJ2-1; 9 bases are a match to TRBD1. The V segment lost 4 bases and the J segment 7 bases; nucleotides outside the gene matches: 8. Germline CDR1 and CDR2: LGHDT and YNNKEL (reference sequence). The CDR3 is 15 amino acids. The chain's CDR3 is CASSPLGTGINEQFF. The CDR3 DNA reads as TGTGCCAGCAGCCCCCTCGGGACAGGGATTAATGAGCAGTTCTTC.

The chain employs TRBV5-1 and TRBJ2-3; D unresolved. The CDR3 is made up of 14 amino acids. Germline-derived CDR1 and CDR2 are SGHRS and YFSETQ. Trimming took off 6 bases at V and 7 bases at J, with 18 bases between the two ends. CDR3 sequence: CASTETTPGNTQYF. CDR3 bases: TGCGCCAGCACTGAGACAACCCCAGGCAATACGCAGTATTTT.

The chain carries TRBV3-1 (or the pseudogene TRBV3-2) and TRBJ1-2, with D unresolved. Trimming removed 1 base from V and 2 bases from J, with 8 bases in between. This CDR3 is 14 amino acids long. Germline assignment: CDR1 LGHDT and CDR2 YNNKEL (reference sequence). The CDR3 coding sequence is TGTGCCAGCAGCCAAGGCTCCAGAAACTATGGCTACACCTTC. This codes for CASSQGSRNYGYTF.

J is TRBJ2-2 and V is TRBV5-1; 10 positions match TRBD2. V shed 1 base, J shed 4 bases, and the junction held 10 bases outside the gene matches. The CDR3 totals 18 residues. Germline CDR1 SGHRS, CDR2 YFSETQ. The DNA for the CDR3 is TGCGCCAGCAGCTTGTTCGTTGTAGCGGGAGGCCCCACCGGGGAGCTGTTTTTT. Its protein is CASSLFVVAGGPTGELFF.

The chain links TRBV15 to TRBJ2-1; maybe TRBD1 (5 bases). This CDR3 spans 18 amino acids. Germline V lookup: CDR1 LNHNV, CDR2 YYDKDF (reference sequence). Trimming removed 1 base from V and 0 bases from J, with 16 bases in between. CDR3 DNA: TGTGCCACCAGCAGAGTTTCAGTTAGGGGAAGCTCCTACAATGAGCAGTTCTTC. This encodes CATSRVSVRGSSYNEQFF.

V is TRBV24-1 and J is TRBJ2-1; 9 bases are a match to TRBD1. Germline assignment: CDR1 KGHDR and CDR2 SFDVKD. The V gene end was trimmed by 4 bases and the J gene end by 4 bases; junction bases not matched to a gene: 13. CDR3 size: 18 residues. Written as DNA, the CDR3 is TGTGCCACCAGTGACTCCTCCTTCGGGACAGGGAGATACAATGAGCAGTTCTTC. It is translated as CATSDSSFGTGRYNEQFF.

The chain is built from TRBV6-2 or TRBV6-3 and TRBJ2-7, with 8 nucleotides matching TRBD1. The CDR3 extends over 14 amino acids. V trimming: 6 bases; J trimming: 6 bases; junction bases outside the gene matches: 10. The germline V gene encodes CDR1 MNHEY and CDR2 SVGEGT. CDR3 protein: CASSSGADRGEQYV. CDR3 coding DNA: TGTGCCAGCAGCTCGGGGGCAGACAGGGGCGAGCAGTACGTC.

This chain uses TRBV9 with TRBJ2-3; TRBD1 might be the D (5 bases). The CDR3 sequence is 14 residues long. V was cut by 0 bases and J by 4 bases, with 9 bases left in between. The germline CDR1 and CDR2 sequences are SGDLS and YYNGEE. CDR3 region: CASSVGQSSDTQYF. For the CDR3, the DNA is TGTGCCAGCAGCGTAGGACAGTCCTCAGATACGCAGTATTTT.

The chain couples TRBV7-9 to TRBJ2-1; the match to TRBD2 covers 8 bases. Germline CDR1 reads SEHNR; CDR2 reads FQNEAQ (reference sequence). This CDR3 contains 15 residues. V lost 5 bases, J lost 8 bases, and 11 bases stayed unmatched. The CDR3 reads CASSRPGTRLDEQFF. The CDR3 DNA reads TGTGCCAGCAGCCGACCCGGGACTAGATTAGATGAGCAGTTCTTC.

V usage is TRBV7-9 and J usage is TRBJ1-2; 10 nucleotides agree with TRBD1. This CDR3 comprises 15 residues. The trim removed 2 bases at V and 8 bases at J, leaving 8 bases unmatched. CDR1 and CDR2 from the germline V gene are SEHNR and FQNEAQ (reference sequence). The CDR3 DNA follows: TGTGCCAGCAGCTTACCGACAGGGGGCGTAAACGGCTACACCTTC. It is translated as CASSLPTGGVNGYTF.

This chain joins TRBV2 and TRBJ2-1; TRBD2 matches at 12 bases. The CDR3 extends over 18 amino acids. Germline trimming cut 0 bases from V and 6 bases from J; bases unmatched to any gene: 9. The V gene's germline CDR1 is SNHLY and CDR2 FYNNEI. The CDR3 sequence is CASSEALLGLAGSNEQFF. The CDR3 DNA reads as TGTGCCAGCAGTGAAGCGCTTCTTGGACTAGCGGGGAGCAATGAGCAGTTCTTC.

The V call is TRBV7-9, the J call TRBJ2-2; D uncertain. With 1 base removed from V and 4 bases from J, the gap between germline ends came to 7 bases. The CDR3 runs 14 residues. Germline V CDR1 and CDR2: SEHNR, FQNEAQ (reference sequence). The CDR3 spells CASSLDSGTGELFF. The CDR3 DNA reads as TGTGCCAGCAGCTTAGACTCGGGCACCGGGGAGCTGTTTTTT. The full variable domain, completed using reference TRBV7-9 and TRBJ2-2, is DTGVSQNPRHKITKRGQNVTFRCDPISEHNRLYWYRQTLGQGPEFLTYFQNEAQLEKSRLLSDRFSAERPKGSFSTLEIQRTEQGDSAMYLCASSLDSGTGELFFGEGSRLTVL.

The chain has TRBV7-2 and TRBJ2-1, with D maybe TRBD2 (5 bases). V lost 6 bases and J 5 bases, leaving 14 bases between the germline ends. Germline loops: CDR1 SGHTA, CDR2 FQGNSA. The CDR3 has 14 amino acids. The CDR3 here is CASSRGRADNEQFF. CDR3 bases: TGTGCCAGCAGTAGAGGGCGGGCAGACAATGAGCAGTTCTTC.

CDR3 sequence (DNA): TGTGCCAGCAGTTCGGCGCAGGGGAACACTGAAGCTTTCTTT. This codes for CASSSAQGNTEAFF. This chain connects TRBV27 to TRBJ1-1; TRBD1 might be the D (5 bases). The germline V gene encodes CDR1 MNHEY and CDR2 SMNVEV (reference sequence). V was pared by 4 bases and J by 1 base, with 10 bases between. The CDR3 spans 14 residues.

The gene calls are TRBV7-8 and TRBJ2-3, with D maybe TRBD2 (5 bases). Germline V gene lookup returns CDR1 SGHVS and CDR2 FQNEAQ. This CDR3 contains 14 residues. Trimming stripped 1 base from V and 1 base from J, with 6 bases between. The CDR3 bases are TGTGCCAGCAGCTTAGGTAGCGGCACAGATACGCAGTATTTT. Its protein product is CASSLGSGTDTQYF.

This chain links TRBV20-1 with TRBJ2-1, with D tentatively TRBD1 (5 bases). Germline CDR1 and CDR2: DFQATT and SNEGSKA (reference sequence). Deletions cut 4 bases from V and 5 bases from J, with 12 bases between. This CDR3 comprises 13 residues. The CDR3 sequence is CSATDDRHNEQFF. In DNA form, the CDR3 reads TGCAGTGCTACTGACGACAGACACAATGAGCAGTTCTTC.

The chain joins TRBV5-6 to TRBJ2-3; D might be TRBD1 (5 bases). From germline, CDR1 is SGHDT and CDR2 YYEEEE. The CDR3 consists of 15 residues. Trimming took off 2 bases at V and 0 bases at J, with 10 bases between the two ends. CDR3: CASSFPDTSTDTQYF. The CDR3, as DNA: TGTGCCAGCAGCTTTCCGGACACTAGCACAGATACGCAGTATTTT. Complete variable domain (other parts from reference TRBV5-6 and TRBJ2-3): DAGVTQSPTHLIKTRGQQVTLRCSPKSGHDTVSWYQQALGQGPQFIFQYYEEEERQRGNFPDRFSGHQFPNYSSELNVNALLLGDSALYLCASSFPDTSTDTQYFGPGTRLTVL.

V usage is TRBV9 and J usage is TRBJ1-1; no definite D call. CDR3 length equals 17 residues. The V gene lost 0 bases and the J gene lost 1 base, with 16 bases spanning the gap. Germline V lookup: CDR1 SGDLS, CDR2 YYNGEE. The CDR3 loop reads CASSVGASSQKNTEAFF. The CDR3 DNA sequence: TGTGCCAGCAGCGTAGGGGCAAGCTCGCAAAAGAACACTGAAGCTTTCTTT.

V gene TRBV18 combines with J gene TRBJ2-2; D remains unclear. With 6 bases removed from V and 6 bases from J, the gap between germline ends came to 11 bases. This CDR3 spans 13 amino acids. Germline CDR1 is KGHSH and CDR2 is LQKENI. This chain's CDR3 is CASSSGGAGELFF. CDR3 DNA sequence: TGTGCCAGCTCCTCTGGCGGAGCCGGGGAGCTGTTTTTT.

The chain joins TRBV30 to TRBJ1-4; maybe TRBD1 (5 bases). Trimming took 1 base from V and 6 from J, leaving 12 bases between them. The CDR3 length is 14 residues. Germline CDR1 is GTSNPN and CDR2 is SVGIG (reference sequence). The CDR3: CAWSARESHEKLFF. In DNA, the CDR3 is TGTGCCTGGAGTGCCAGGGAATCTCATGAAAAACTGTTTTTT.

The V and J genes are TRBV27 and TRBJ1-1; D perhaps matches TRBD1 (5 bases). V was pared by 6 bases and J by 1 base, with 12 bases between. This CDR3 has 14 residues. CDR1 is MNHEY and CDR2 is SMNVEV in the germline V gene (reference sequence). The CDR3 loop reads CASRKTDPNTEAFF. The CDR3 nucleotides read TGTGCCAGCAGAAAGACAGACCCGAACACTGAAGCTTTCTTT.

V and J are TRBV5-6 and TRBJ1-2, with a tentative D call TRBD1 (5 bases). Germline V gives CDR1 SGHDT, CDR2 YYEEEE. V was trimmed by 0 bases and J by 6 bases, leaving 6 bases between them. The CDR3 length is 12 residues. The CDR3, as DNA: TGTGCCAGCAGCTTGGGGGGCAATGGCTACACCTTC. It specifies CASSLGGNGYTF.

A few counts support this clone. For the CDR3, the DNA is TGTGCCAGCACCTCCCCCAATGGGGGGATGGGCTACACCTTC. Its protein product is CASTSPNGGMGYTF. The rearrangement uses TRBV6-5 and TRBJ1-2, with D maybe TRBD1 (5 bases). The CDR3 consists of 14 residues. The V end lost 7 bases, the J end lost 8 bases, and 20 bases lay between the germline ends. Germline V gives CDR1 MNHEY, CDR2 SVGAGI.

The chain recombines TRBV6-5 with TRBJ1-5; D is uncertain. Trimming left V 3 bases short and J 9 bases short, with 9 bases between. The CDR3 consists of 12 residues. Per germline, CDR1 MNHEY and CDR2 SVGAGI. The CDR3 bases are TGTGCCAGCAGTTATCCCGGCGGGCCCCAGCATTTT. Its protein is CASSYPGGPQHF.

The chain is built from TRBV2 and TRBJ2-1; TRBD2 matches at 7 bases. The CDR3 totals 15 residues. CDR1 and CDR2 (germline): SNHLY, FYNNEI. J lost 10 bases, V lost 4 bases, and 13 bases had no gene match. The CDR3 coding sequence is TGTGCCAGCAGTGCGAAGCGGGGAGTAGTGGGGGAGCAGTTCTTC. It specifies CASSAKRGVVGEQFF. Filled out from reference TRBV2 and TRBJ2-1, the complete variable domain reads EPEVTQTPSHQVTQMGQEVILRCVPISNHLYFYWYRQILGQKVEFLVSFYNNEISEKSEIFDDQFSVERPDGSNFTLKIRSTKLEDSAMYFCASSAKRGVVGEQFFGPGTRLTVL.

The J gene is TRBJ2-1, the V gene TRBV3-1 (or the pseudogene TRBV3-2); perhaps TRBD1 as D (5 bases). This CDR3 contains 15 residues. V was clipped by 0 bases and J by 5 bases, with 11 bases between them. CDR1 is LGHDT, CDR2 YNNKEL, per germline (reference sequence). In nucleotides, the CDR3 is TGTGCCAGCAGCCAAGATTTGAGGACAAACAATGAGCAGTTCTTC. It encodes CASSQDLRTNNEQFF.